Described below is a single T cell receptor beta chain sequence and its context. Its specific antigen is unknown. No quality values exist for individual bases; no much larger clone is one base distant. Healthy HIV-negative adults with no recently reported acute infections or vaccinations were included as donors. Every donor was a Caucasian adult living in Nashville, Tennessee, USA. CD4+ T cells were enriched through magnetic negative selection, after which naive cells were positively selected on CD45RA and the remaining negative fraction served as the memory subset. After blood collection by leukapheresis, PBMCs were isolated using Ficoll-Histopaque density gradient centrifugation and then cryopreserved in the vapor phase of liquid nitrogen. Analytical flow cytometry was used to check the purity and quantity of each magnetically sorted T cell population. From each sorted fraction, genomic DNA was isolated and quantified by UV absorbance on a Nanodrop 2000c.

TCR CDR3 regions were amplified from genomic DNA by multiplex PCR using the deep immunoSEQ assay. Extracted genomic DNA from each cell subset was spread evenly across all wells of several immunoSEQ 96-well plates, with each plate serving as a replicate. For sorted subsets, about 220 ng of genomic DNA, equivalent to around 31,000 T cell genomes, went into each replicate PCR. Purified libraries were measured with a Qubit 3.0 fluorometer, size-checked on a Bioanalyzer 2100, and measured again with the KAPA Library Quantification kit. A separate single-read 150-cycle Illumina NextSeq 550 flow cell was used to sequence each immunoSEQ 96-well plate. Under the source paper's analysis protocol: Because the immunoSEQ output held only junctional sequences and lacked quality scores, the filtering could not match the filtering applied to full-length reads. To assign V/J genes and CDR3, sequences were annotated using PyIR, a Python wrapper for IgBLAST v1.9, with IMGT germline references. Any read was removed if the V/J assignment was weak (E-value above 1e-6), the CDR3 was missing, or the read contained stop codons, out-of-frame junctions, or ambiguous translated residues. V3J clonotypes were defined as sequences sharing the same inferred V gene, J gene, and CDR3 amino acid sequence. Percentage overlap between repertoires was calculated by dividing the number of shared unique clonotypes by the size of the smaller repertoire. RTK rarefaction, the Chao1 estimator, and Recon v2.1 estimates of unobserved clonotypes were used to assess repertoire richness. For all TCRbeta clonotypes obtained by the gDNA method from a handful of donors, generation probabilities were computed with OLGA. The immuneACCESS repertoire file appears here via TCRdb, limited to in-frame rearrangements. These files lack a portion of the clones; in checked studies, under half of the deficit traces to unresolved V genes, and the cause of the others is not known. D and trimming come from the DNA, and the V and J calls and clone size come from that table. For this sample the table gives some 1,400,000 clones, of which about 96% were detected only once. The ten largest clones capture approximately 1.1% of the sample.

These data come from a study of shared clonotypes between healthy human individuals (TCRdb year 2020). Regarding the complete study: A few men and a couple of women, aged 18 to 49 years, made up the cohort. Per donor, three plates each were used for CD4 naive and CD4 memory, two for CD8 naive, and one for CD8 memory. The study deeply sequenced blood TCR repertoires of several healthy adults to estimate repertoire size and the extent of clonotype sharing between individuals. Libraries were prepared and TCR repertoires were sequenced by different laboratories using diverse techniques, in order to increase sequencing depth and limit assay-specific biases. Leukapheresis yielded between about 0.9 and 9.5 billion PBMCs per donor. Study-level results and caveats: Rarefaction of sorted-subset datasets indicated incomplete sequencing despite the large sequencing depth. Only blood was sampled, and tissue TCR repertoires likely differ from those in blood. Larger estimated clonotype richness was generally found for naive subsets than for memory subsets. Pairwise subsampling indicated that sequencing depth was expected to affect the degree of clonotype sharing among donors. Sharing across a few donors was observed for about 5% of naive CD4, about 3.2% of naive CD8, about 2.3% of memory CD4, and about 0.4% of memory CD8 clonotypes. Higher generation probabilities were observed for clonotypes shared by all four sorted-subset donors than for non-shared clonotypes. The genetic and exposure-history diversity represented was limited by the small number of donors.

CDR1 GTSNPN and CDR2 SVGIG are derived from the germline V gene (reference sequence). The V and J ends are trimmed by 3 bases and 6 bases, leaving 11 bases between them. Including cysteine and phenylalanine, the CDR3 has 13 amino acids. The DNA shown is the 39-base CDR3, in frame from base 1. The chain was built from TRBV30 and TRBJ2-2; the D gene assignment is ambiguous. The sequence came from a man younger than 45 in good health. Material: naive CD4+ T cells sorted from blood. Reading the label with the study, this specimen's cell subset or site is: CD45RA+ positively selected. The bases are TGTGCCTGGAGAACCACCATCTCCGGGGAGCTGTTTTTT. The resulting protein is CAWRTTISGELFF.